This T cell receptor (beta chain) is from a study of shared clonotypes between healthy human individuals. Profiling relied on immunoSEQ multiplex PCR, and the TCRdb table lists in-frame clones only, not all of them. The sample holds about 1 million clones, about 74% seen once. This CDR3 spans 15 amino acids. Trimming took 5 bases from V and 4 from J; bases not matched to a gene: 5. Germline loops: CDR1 SGHRS, CDR2 YFSETQ. About this clone: Antigen unknown.

General study findings and limits: Blood was the only sampled material, and tissue repertoires likely differ.

The TCR originated in a young man in good health. J is TRBJ2-2 and V is TRBV5-1, with 10 bases lining up with TRBD2. The sample comprised memory CD4+ T cells sorted from blood. Described subset: CD45RA-negative fraction. For the CDR3, the DNA is TGCGCCAGCAGTTCCGGGACTAGCGCCACCGGGGAGCTGTTTTTT. Translated: CASSSGTSATGELFF.